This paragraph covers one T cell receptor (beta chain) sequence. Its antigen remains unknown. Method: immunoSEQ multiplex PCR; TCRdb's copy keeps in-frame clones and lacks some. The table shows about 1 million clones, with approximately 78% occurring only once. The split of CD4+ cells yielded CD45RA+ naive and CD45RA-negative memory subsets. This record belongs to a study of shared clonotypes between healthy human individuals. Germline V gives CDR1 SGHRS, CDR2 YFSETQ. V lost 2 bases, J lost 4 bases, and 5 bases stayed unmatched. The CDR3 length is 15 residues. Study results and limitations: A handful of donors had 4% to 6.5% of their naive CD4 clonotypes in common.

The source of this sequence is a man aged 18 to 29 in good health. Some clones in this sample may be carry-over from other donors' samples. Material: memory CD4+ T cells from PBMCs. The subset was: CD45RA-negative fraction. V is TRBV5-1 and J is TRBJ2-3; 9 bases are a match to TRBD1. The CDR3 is CASSFRTGDPDTQYF. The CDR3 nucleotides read TGCGCCAGCAGCTTTAGGACAGGGGACCCAGATACGCAGTATTTT.